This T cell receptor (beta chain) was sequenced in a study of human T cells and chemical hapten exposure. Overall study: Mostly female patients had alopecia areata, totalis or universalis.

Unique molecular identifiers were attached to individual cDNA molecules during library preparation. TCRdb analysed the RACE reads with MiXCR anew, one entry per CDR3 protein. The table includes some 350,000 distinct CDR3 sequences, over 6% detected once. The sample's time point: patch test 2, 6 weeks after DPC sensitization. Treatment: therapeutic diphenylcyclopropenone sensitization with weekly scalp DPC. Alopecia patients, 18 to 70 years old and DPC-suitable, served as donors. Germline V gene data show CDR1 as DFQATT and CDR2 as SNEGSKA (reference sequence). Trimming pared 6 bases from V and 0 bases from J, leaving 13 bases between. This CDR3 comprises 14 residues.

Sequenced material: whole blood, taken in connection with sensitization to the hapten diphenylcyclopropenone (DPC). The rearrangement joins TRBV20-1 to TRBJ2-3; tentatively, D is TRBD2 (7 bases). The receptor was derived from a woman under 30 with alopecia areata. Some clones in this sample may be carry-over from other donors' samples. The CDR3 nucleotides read TGCAGTGCAAGTGGCGGGGGCAGCACAGATACGCAGTATTTT. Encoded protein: CSASGGGSTDTQYF.